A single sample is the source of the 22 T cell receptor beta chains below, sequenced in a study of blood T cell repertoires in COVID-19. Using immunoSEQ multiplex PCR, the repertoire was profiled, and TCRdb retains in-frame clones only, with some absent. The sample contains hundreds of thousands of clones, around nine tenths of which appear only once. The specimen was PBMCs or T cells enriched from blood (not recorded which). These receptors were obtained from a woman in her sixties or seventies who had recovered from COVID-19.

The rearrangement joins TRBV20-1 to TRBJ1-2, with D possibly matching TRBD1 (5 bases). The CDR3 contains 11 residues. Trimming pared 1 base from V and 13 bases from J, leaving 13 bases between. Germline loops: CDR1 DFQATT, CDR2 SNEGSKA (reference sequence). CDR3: CSARADRGGTF. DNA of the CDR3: TGCAGTGCTAGAGCTGATCGGGGGGGCACCTTC.

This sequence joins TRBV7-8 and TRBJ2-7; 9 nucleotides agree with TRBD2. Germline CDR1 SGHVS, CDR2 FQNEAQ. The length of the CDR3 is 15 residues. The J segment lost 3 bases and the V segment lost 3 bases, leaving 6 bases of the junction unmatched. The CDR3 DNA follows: TGTGCCAGCAGCTTCAATAGCGGGGGCTACTACGAGCAGTACGTC. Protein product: CASSFNSGGYYEQYV.

As DNA, the CDR3 is TGTGCCAGCAGCCCCCTCGACAATAGCAATCAGCCCCAGCATTTT. The encoded protein is CASSPLDNSNQPQHF. V gene TRBV6-5 combines with J gene TRBJ1-5; D gene ambiguous. The length of the CDR3 is 15 residues. Trimming stripped 6 bases from V and 0 bases from J, with 12 bases between. Germline loops: CDR1 MNHEY, CDR2 SVGAGI.

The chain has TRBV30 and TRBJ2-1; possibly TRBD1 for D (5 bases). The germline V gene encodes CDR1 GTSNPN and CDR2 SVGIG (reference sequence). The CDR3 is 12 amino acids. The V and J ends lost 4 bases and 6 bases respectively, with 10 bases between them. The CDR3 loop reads CAWIGGANEQFF. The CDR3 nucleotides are TGTGCCTGGATCGGTGGGGCCAATGAGCAGTTCTTC.

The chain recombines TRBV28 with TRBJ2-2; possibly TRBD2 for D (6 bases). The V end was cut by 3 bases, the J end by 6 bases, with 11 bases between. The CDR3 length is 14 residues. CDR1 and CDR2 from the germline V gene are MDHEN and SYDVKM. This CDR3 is CASSLGGNPGELFF. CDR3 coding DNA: TGTGCCAGCAGTTTGGGGGGTAATCCCGGGGAGCTGTTTTTT. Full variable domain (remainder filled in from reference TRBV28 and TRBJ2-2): DVKVTQSSRYLVKRTGEKVFLECVQDMDHENMFWYRQDPGLGLRLIYFSYDVKMKEKGDIPEGYSVSREKKERFSLILESASTNQTSMYLCASSLGGNPGELFFGEGSRLTVL.

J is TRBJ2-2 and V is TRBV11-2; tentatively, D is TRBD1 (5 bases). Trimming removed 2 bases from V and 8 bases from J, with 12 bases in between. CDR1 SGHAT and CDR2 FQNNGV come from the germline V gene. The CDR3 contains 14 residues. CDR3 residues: CASSLLKGWGELFF. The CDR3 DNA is TGTGCCAGCAGCTTACTCAAGGGGTGGGGGGAGCTGTTTTTT.

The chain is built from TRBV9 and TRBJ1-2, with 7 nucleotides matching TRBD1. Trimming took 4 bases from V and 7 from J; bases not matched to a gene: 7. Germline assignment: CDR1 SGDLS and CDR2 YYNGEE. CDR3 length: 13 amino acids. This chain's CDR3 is CASSHPRQGGYTF. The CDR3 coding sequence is TGTGCCAGCAGCCACCCCCGACAGGGTGGCTACACCTTC.

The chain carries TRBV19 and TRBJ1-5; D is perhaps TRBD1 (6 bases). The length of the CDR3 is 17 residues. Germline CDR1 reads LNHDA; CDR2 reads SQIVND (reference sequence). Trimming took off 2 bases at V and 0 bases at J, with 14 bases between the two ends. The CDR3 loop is CASSITRGQYSNQPQHF. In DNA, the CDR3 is TGTGCCAGTAGTATAACCCGCGGACAGTATAGCAATCAGCCCCAGCATTTT.

DNA of the CDR3: TGTGCCATCAGCCCTATTGACAATCAGCCCCAGCATTTT. It yields the protein CAISPIDNQPQHF. V gene TRBV10-3 combines with J gene TRBJ1-5; D gene ambiguous. Trimming stripped 6 bases from V and 3 bases from J, with 9 bases between. The CDR3 has 13 amino acids. CDR1 ENHRY and CDR2 SYGVKD come from the germline V gene.

CDR3 nucleotides: TGTGCCAGCAGCTTACCTGCGATTAACTATGGCTACACCTTC. Its protein is CASSLPAINYGYTF. The rearrangement uses TRBV7-2 and TRBJ1-2; D unresolved. V lost 2 bases, J lost 1 base, and 8 bases lay in between. Per germline, CDR1 SGHTA and CDR2 FQGNSA. The CDR3 length is 14 residues. Full variable domain (outside the CDR3, taken from reference TRBV7-2 and TRBJ1-2): GAGVSQSPSNKVTEKGKDVELRCDPISGHTALYWYRQSLGQGLEFLIYFQGNSAPDKSGLPSDRFSAERTGGSVSTLTIQRTQQEDSAVYLCASSLPAINYGYTFGSGTRLTVV.

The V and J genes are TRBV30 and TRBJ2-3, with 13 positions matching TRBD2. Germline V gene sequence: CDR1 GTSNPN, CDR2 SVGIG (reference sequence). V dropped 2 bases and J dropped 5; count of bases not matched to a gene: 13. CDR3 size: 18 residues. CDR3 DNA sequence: TGTGCCTGGAGTCCAATTTTAACTAGCGGGGGGGCGGGAGATACGCAGTATTTT. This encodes CAWSPILTSGGAGDTQYF. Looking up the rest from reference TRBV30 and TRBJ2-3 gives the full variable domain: SQTIHQWPATLVQPVGSPLSLECTVEGTSNPNLYWYRQAAGRGLQLLFYSVGIGQISSEVPQNLSASRPQDRQFILSSKKLLLSDSGFYLCAWSPILTSGGAGDTQYFGPGTRLTVL.

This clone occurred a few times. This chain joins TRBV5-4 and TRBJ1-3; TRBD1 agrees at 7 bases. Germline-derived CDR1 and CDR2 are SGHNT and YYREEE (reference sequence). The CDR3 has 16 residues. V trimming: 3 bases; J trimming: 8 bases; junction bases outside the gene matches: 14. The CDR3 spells CASSSKSTGTGDTIYF. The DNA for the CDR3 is TGTGCCAGCAGCTCCAAGTCGACAGGGACGGGTGACACCATATATTTT.

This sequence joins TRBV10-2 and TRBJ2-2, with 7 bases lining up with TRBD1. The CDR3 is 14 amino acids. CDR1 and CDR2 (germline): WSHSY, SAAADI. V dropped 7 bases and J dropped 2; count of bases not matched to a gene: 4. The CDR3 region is CASKGQTNTGELFF. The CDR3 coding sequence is TGCGCCAGCAAGGGACAGACAAACACCGGGGAGCTGTTTTTT.

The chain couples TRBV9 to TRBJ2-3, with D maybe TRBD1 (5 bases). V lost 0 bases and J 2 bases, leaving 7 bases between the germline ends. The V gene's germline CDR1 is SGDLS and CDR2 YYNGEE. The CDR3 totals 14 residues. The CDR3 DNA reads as TGTGCCAGCAGCGTAGGGGGCATCACAGATACGCAGTATTTT. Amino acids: CASSVGGITDTQYF. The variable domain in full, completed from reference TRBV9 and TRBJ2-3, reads DSGVTQTPKHLITATGQRVTLRCSPRSGDLSVYWYQQSLDQGLQFLIQYYNGEERAKGNILERFSAQQFPDLHSELNLSSLELGDSALYFCASSVGGITDTQYFGPGTRLTVL.

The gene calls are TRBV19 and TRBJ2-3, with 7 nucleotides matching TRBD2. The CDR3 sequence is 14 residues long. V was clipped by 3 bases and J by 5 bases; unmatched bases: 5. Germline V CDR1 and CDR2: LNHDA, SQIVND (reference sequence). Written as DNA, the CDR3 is TGTGCCAGTAGTATGTTGCGGGAGCTAGATACGCAGTATTTT. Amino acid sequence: CASSMLRELDTQYF.

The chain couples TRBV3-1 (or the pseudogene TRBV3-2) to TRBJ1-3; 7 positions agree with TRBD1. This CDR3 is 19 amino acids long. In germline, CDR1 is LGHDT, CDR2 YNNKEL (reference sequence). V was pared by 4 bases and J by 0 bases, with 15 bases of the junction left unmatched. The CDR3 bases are TGTGCCAGCAGCCCATATGGGACAGATTACTTATACTCTGGAAACACCATATATTTT. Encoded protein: CASSPYGTDYLYSGNTIYF.

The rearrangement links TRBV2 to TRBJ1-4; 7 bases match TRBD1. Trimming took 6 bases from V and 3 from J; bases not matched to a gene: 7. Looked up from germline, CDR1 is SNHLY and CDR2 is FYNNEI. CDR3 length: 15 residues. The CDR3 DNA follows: TGTGCCAGCAGATACCAGGGGGTGGCTAATGAAAAACTGTTTTTT. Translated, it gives CASRYQGVANEKLFF.

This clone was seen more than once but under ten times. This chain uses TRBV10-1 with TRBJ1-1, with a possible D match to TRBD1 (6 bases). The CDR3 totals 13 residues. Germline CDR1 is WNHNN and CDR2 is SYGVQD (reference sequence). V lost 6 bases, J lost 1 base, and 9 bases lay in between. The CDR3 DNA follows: TGCGCCAGCAGAACAGGGAGGAACACTGAAGCTTTCTTT. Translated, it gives CASRTGRNTEAFF.

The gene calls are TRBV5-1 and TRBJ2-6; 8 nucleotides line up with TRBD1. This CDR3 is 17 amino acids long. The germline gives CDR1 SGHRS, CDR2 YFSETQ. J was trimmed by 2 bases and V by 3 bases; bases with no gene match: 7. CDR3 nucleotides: TGCGCCAGCAGCTCGACGACAGGGGTAGCTGGGGCCAACGTCCTGACTTTC. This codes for CASSSTTGVAGANVLTF.

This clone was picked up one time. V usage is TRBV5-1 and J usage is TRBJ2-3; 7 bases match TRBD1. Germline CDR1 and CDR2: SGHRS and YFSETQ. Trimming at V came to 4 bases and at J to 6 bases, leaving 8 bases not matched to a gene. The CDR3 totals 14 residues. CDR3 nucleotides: TGCGCCAGCAGCCCTGACAGGGCTAAGGATACGCAGTATTTT. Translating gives CASSPDRAKDTQYF. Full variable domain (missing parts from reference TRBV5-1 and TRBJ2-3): KAGVTQTPRYLIKTRGQQVTLSCSPISGHRSVSWYQQTPGQGLQFLFEYFSETQRNKGNFPGRFSGRQFSNSRSEMNVSTLELGDSALYLCASSPDRAKDTQYFGPGTRLTVL.

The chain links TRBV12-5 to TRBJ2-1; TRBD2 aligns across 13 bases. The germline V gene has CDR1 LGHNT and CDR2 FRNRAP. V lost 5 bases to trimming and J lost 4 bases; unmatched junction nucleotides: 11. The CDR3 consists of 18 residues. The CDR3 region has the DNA TGTGCTAGTGGTGTACGACTAGCGGGGGGTTACAAATACAATGAGCAGTTCTTC. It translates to CASGVRLAGGYKYNEQFF.

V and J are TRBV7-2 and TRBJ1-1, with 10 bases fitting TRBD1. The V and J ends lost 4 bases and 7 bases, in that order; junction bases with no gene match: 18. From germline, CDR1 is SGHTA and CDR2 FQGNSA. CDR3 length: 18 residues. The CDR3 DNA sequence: TGTGCCAGCAGCTCCCTGTATATGACAGGGGGCGTAGGGAGTGAAGCTTTCTTT. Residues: CASSSLYMTGGVGSEAFF.